The 25 T cell receptor beta chains in this list originate from one sample, sequenced in a study of shared T cell receptors in the human thymus. Libraries were prepared by immunoSEQ multiplex PCR; TCRdb keeps only in-frame clonotypes and omits some of them. The sample records 500,000 to 550,000 clones, approximately 78% being singletons. These same data were also listed under a study on human thymus T cells.

The specimen was thymocytes. Receptor source: a boy under two years old with a congenital heart defect.

The CDR3 sequence: CASGFDGGRDGEKLFF. As DNA, the CDR3 is TGTGCCAGCGGGTTTGACGGAGGGAGGGATGGCGAAAAACTGTTTTTT. This chain connects TRBV5-4 to TRBJ1-4; D is ambiguous. This CDR3 is 16 amino acids long. V lost 7 bases, J lost 8 bases, and 24 bases lay in between. Germline V gene sequence: CDR1 SGHNT, CDR2 YYREEE (reference sequence).

The chain combines TRBV10-2 with TRBJ2-1; TRBD2 is a possible D gene (6 bases). With 6 bases removed from V and 5 bases from J, the gap between germline ends came to 17 bases. This CDR3 has 15 residues. Germline V gene data show CDR1 as WSHSY and CDR2 as SAAADI. The CDR3 reads CASRGPRERNNEQFF. CDR3 in DNA: TGCGCCAGCAGGGGACCCCGGGAGAGAAACAATGAGCAGTTCTTC.

V and J are TRBV18 and TRBJ1-2; TRBD1 is a possible D gene (6 bases). This CDR3 comprises 15 residues. V was pared by 2 bases and J by 0 bases, with 10 bases between. Germline V gene lookup returns CDR1 KGHSH and CDR2 LQKENI. CDR3 residues: CASSPSGATNYGYTF. In nucleotides, the CDR3 is TGTGCCAGCTCACCATCAGGGGCTACTAACTATGGCTACACCTTC.

This chain uses TRBV30 with TRBJ1-3; D uncertain. Per the germline V gene, CDR1 is GTSNPN and CDR2 is SVGIG (reference sequence). V was clipped by 0 bases and J by 7 bases, with 25 bases between them. The CDR3 has 18 residues. CDR3 in DNA: TGTGCCTGGAGTGTCGATGTTTCCGGGCAGGAGAGCGGTAACACCATATATTTT. Protein: CAWSVDVSGQESGNTIYF.

The chain is built from TRBV6-1 and TRBJ1-1, with 10 bases identical to TRBD1. The junction had 0 bases not matched to a gene; V was cut back by 4 bases and J by 4 bases. CDR1 MNHNS and CDR2 SASEGT come from the germline V gene. The CDR3 has 13 residues. CDR3 region: CASSGQGATEAFF. The CDR3 bases are TGTGCCAGCAGTGGACAGGGGGCCACTGAAGCTTTCTTT.

The rearrangement links TRBV6-5 to TRBJ2-5; D call uncertain. CDR1 MNHEY and CDR2 SVGAGI come from the germline V gene. Trimming shortened V by 4 bases and J by 3 bases, and 12 bases separated the two germline ends. The CDR3 spans 14 residues. The CDR3 loop reads CASSCVTGEETQYF. CDR3 in DNA: TGTGCCAGCAGTTGCGTGACTGGAGAAGAGACCCAGTACTTC.

This clone was seen once. Additional DNA sequences in this sample encode the identical CDR3. The J gene is TRBJ2-7, the V gene TRBV9, with TRBD2 identical over 14 bases. Germline loops: CDR1 SGDLS, CDR2 YYNGEE. V was pared by 2 bases and J by 4 bases, with 2 bases of the junction left unmatched. The CDR3 spans 15 residues. Here the CDR3 DNA reads TGTGCCAGCAGCGTTGGGACTAGCGGGAGATACGAGCAGTACTTC. Translated: CASSVGTSGRYEQYF.

The genes are TRBV12-5 and TRBJ2-3, with TRBD1 matching over 9 bases. Looked up from germline, CDR1 is LGHNT and CDR2 is FRNRAP. Losses at the gene ends were 7 bases for V and 5 bases for J; bases not matched to a gene: 4. CDR3 length equals 13 residues. For the CDR3, the DNA is TGTGCTAGTGTTCCGGGACAGGGAGATACGCAGTATTTT. It is translated as CASVPGQGDTQYF.

The table lists this clone with a few counts. The CDR3 region is CASSQDAPVSGEETQYF. The DNA of the CDR3 is TGCGCCAGCAGCCAAGATGCCCCGGTTAGCGGTGAAGAGACCCAGTACTTC. The chain carries TRBV4-3 and TRBJ2-5; a weak D match, TRBD2 (6 bases). Germline V CDR1 and CDR2: LGHNA, YSLEER. Trimming removed 0 bases at V and 3 bases at J, with 17 bases between. This CDR3 contains 17 residues.

V and J are TRBV2 and TRBJ2-5, with D possibly being TRBD2 (6 bases). Trimming removed 4 bases from V and 5 bases from J, with 11 bases in between. CDR1 is SNHLY and CDR2 is FYNNEI in the germline V gene. The CDR3 has 13 amino acids. The CDR3 loop reads CASSGPRGETQYF. The CDR3 nucleotides read TGTGCCAGCAGTGGCCCCCGGGGGGAGACCCAGTACTTC.

This clone turned up a few times. J is TRBJ2-7 and V is TRBV14; 7 bases map to TRBD1. CDR3 length: 16 amino acids. Looked up from germline, CDR1 is SGHDN and CDR2 is FVKESK. Trimming at V came to 1 base and at J to 0 bases, leaving 6 bases not matched to a gene. CDR3 coding DNA: TGTGCCAGCAGCCAAGCAACAGGGGCGAGCTCCTACGAGCAGTACTTC. Encoded protein: CASSQATGASSYEQYF.

CDR3 in amino acids: CASSLGPTSGRWYEQYF. The CDR3 region has the DNA TGTGCCAGCAGCTTAGGGCCGACTAGCGGGAGGTGGTACGAGCAGTACTTC. The chain recombines TRBV7-8 with TRBJ2-7, with 13 bases that match TRBD2. Germline assignment: CDR1 SGHVS and CDR2 FQNEAQ. V lost 1 base and J lost 4; bases outside the gene matches: 7. The CDR3 sequence is 17 residues long.

This rearrangement joins TRBV28 to TRBJ2-7; 16 bases are a match to TRBD2. Germline-derived CDR1 and CDR2 are MDHEN and SYDVKM. Germline trimming cut 5 bases from V and 6 bases from J; bases unmatched to any gene: 7. CDR3 size: 16 residues. CDR3 bases: TGTGCCAGCAGTAAGGGACTAGCGGGAGGGGGATGCGAGCAGTACTTC. It is translated as CASSKGLAGGGCEQYF.

Here the CDR3 DNA reads TGTGCCAGCTCAGGGTTGGGCACTGAAGCTTTCTTT. The encoded protein is CASSGLGTEAFF. This chain joins TRBV7-9 and TRBJ1-1; TRBD1 might be the D (5 bases). Between the trimmed V and J ends, which lost 8 bases and 4 bases, there was a span of 11 bases. Germline V gene sequence: CDR1 SEHNR, CDR2 FQNEAQ (reference sequence). This CDR3 is built from 12 residues.

The rearrangement uses TRBV6-5 and TRBJ2-7, with a possible D match to TRBD1 (6 bases). The V gene lost 6 bases and the J gene lost 6 bases, with 18 bases spanning the gap. This CDR3 has 14 residues. Germline CDR1 reads MNHEY; CDR2 reads SVGAGI. The CDR3 coding sequence is TGTGCCAGCAGAACAGGGTTGGCGCGCGGCGAGCAGTACTTC. Amino acids: CASRTGLARGEQYF.

The rearrangement joins TRBV28 to TRBJ2-3; TRBD2 is a possible D gene (6 bases). CDR1 MDHEN and CDR2 SYDVKM come from the germline V gene. V lost 1 base to trimming and J lost 8 bases, with 10 bases between them. This CDR3 contains 13 residues. CDR3 residues: CASSLSGRGTQYF. Here the CDR3 DNA reads TGTGCCAGCAGTTTATCGGGGCGGGGTACGCAGTATTTT.

This rearrangement joins TRBV9 to TRBJ1-1, with 9 nucleotides matching TRBD1. Per the germline V gene, CDR1 is SGDLS and CDR2 is YYNGEE. V trimming: 3 bases; J trimming: 5 bases; junction bases outside the gene matches: 11. This CDR3 comprises 16 residues. For the CDR3, the DNA is TGTGCCAGCAGCGCGCGACCGGGACAGGGAGGGACTGAAGCTTTCTTT. Amino acid sequence: CASSARPGQGGTEAFF.

The chain links TRBV21-1 to TRBJ2-5; the table's D gene call, TRBD2, was not cross checked with the DNA. TRBV21-1 is deemed a pseudogene. This CDR3 has 13 amino acids. The DNA of the CDR3 is TGTGCCAGCAGCAAAGCGGGAGGGGAGACCCAGTACTTC. As protein: CASSKAGGETQYF.

V is TRBV19 and J is TRBJ1-1; D is unresolved. Trimming removed 6 bases from V and 0 bases from J, with 17 bases in between. This CDR3 spans 16 amino acids. Germline CDR1 is LNHDA and CDR2 is SQIVND (reference sequence). This CDR3 reads CASRAGRRPLNTEAFF. The CDR3, as DNA: TGTGCCAGTAGGGCCGGGAGGAGGCCATTGAACACTGAAGCTTTCTTT.

The V gene is TRBV4-1, the J gene TRBJ1-1; the match to TRBD1 covers 12 bases. Trimming took 2 bases from V and 1 from J; bases not matched to a gene: 17. CDR3 length: 21 amino acids. Germline lookup yields CDR1 MGHRA and CDR2 YSYEKL. This CDR3 is CASSQPMGQGAVRAGNTEAFF. CDR3 DNA sequence: TGCGCCAGCAGCCAACCCATGGGACAGGGGGCCGTAAGGGCTGGGAACACTGAAGCTTTCTTT.

The genes are TRBV29-1 and TRBJ2-7, with TRBD1 identical over 7 bases. V lost 6 bases and J lost 7; bases outside the gene matches: 6. CDR3 length: 11 amino acids. The germline CDR1 and CDR2 sequences are SQVTM and ANQGSEA. The CDR3 here is CSVQGPGEQYF. The CDR3 coding sequence is TGCAGCGTACAGGGGCCGGGGGAGCAGTACTTC.

This chain joins TRBV4-3 and TRBJ2-7, with D possibly being TRBD2 (6 bases). CDR1 LGHNA and CDR2 YSLEER come from the germline V gene. V was pared by 8 bases and J by 4 bases, with 15 bases between. CDR3 length equals 13 residues. The CDR3 spells CASGGGPVYEQYF. DNA of the CDR3: TGCGCCAGCGGGGGAGGACCAGTTTACGAGCAGTACTTC.

The V gene is TRBV7-3, the J gene TRBJ2-7, with 11 bases identical to TRBD1. CDR1 SGHTA and CDR2 FQGTGA come from the germline V gene. Trimming at V came to 4 bases and at J to 4 bases, leaving 12 bases not matched to a gene. The CDR3 extends over 17 amino acids. The CDR3 loop is CASSWAGGWDRGYEQYF. As DNA, the CDR3 is TGTGCCAGCAGCTGGGCGGGCGGTTGGGACAGGGGGTACGAGCAGTACTTC.

This rearrangement joins TRBV5-1 to TRBJ2-7; D ambiguous. Germline lookup yields CDR1 SGHRS and CDR2 YFSETQ. The ends were cut back, 0 bases at V and 1 base at J, with 8 bases in the middle. There are 14 residues in the CDR3. The CDR3 reads CASSLGNRSYEQYF. The CDR3 bases are TGCGCCAGCAGCTTGGGAAACAGATCCTACGAGCAGTACTTC. The entire variable domain, with the rest obtained from reference TRBV5-1 and TRBJ2-7, is as follows: KAGVTQTPRYLIKTRGQQVTLSCSPISGHRSVSWYQQTPGQGLQFLFEYFSETQRNKGNFPGRFSGRQFSNSRSEMNVSTLELGDSALYLCASSLGNRSYEQYFGPGTRLTVT.

The chain uses TRBV25-1 and TRBJ2-3; TRBD1 is a possible D gene (5 bases). The CDR3 has 17 residues. V was shortened by 6 bases and J by 7 bases, with 26 bases between the two germline ends. The germline V gene encodes CDR1 MGHDK and CDR2 SYGVNS. CDR3 sequence: CASRAGKGVPHCHTQYF. Here the CDR3 DNA reads TGTGCCAGCAGGGCAGGGAAAGGAGTGCCACACTGCCATACGCAGTATTTT. Drawing the rest from reference TRBV25-1 and TRBJ2-3, the complete variable domain is EADIYQTPRYLVIGTGKKITLECSQTMGHDKMYWYQQDPGMELHLIHYSYGVNSTEKGDLSSESTVSRIRTEHFPLTLESARPSHTSQYLCASRAGKGVPHCHTQYFGPGTRLTVL.